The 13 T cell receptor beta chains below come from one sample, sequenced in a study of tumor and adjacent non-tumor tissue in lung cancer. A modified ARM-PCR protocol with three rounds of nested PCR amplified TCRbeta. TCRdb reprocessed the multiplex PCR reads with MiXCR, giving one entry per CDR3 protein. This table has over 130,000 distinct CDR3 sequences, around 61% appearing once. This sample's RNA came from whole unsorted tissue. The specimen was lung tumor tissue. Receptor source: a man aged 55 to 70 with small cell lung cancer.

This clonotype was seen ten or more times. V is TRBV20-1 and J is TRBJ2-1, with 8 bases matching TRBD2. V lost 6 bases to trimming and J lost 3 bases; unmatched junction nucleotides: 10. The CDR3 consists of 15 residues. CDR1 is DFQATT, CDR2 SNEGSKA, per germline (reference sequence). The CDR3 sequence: CSAGGAGTSYNEQFF. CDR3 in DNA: TGCAGTGCAGGGGGGGCAGGGACTAGCTACAATGAGCAGTTCTTC.

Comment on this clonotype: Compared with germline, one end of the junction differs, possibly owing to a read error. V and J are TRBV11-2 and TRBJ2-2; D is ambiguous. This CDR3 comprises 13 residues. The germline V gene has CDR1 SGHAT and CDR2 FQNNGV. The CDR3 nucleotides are TGTGCCACCAGCCTAAGGCCCACCGGGGAGCTGTTTTTT. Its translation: CATSLRPTGELFF.

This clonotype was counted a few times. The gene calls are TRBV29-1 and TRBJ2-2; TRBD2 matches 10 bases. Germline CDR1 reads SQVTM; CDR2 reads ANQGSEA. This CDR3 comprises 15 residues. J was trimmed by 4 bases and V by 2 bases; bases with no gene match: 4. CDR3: CSVELAGARTGELFF. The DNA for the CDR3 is TGCAGCGTTGAACTAGCGGGAGCACGCACCGGGGAGCTGTTTTTT.

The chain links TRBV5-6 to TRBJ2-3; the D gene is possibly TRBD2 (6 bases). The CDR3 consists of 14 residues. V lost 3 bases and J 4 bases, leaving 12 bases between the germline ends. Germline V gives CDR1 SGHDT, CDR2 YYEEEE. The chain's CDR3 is CASSSQTSADTQYF. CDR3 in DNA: TGTGCCAGCAGCTCCCAGACTAGTGCAGATACGCAGTATTTT. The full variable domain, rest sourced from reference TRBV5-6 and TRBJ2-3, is DAGVTQSPTHLIKTRGQQVTLRCSPKSGHDTVSWYQQALGQGPQFIFQYYEEEERQRGNFPDRFSGHQFPNYSSELNVNALLLGDSALYLCASSSQTSADTQYFGPGTRLTVL.

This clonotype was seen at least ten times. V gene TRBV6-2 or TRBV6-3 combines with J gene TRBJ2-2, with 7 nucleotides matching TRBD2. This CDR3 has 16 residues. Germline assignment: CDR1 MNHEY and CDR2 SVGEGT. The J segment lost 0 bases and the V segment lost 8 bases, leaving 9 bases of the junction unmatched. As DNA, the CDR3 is TGTGCCAGCTCCATCCGGGAGGTCGCGAACACCGGGGAGCTGTTTTTT. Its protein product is CASSIREVANTGELFF.

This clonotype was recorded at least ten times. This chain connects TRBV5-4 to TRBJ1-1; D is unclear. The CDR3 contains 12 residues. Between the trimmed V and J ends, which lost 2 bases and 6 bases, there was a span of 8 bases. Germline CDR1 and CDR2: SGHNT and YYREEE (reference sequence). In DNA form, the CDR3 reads TGTGCCAGCAGCTTTTGGAGGGCTGAAGCTTTCTTT. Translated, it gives CASSFWRAEAFF.

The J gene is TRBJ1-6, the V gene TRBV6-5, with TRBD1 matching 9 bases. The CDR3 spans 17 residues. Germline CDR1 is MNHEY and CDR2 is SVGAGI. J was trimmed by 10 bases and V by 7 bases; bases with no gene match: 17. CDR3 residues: CASIPRYPGQGGSPLHF. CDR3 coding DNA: TGTGCCAGCATTCCACGGTATCCGGGACAGGGAGGGTCACCCCTCCACTTT.

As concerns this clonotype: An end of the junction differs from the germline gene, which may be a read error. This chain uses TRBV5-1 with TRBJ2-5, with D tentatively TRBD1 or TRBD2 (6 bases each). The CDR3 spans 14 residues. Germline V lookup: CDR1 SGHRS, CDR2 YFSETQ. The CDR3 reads CTSSLGASVETQYF. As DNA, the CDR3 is TGCACCAGCAGCTTGGGGGCTAGCGTGGAGACCCAGTACTTC. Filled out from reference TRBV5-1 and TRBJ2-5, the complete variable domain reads KAGVTQTPRYLIKTRGQQVTLSCSPISGHRSVSWYQQTPGQGLQFLFEYFSETQRNKGNFPGRFSGRQFSNSRSEMNVSTLELGDSALYLCTSSLGASVETQYFGPGTRLLVL.

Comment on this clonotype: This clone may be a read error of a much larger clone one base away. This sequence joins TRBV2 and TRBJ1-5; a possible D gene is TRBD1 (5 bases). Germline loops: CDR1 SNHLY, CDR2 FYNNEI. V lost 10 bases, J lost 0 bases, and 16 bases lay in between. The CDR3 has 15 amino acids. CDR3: CAIRTAGFSNQPQHF. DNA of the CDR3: TGTGCCATCAGGACGGCAGGGTTTAGCAATCAGCCCCAGCATTTT.

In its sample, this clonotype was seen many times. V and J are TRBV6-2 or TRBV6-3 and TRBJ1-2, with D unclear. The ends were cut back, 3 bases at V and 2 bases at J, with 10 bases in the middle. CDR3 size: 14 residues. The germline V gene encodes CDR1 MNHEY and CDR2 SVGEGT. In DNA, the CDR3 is TGTGCCAGCAGTTATCGGTCGGGAAACTATGGCTACACCTTC. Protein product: CASSYRSGNYGYTF.

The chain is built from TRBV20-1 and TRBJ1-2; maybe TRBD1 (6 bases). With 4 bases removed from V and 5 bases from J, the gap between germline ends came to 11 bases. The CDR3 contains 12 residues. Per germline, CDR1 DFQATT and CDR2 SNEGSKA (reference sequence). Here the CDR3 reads CSATDRGYGYTF. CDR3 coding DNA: TGCAGTGCTACGGACAGAGGGTATGGCTACACCTTC.

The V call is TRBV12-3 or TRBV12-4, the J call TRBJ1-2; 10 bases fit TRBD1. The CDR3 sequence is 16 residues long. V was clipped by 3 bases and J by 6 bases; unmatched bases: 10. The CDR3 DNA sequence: TGTGCCAGCAGTTTTGGAACCGGGACAGGGGACCATGGCTACACCTTC. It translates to CASSFGTGTGDHGYTF.

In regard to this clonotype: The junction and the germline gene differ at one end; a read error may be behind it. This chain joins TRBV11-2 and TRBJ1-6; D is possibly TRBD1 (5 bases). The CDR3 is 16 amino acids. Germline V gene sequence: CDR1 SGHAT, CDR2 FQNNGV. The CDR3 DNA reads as TGTGCCAGCAGCTTAGATGCCAGGGTGGTCTATTCATCCCTCCACTTT. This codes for CASSLDARVVYSSLHF.